These 8 T cell receptor beta chains were sequenced from one sample in a study of CD8 T cells in ankylosing spondylitis. A single record per CDR3 protein comes from TCRdb applying MiXCR to the 5' RACE reads. The table has some 120,000 distinct CDR3 sequences, around 15% seen once; the top ten hold about 2.7%. The sequencing sample was made of blood, either unsorted or a sorted T cell fraction (not recorded which). The receptors originated from a female donor with ankylosing spondylitis or in good health (not recorded which).

The chain employs TRBV20-1 and TRBJ2-7, with TRBD2 identical over 13 bases. CDR1 and CDR2 (germline): DFQATT, SNEGSKA (reference sequence). This CDR3 comprises 21 residues. V gave up 0 bases and J gave up 6 bases; unmatched junction bases: 23. The CDR3 here is CSARELGGLAGSVGAASEQYF. The CDR3 nucleotides are TGCAGTGCTAGAGAGCTGGGGGGACTAGCGGGGAGCGTGGGAGCGGCCTCCGAGCAGTACTTC.

As for this clonotype: A much larger clone differs from this one at a single base, so this may be a read error. J is TRBJ2-6 and V is TRBV29-1; a possible D gene is TRBD1 (5 bases). This CDR3 is built from 16 residues. The germline V gene encodes CDR1 SQVTM and CDR2 ANQGSEA. CDR3: CSVGRYEPSGANALTF. CDR3 nucleotide sequence: TGCAGCGTAGGTCGGTATGAGCCCTCTGGGGCCAACGCCCTGACTTTC.

This clonotype was seen a few times. J is TRBJ2-1 and V is TRBV7-9, with 14 positions matching TRBD2. The CDR3 covers 17 residues. CDR1 and CDR2 (germline): SEHNR, FQNEAQ (reference sequence). V shed 5 bases, J shed 6 bases, and the junction held 9 bases outside the gene matches. The CDR3 coding sequence is TGTGCCAGCAGCCTCGGACTAGCGGGAGGATCTGGCAATGAGCAGTTCTTC. Its translation is CASSLGLAGGSGNEQFF.

At least ten counts were recorded for this clonotype. The gene calls are TRBV9 and TRBJ2-7, with a possible D match to TRBD1 (5 bases). Germline V gene lookup returns CDR1 SGDLS and CDR2 YYNGEE. CDR3 length: 14 amino acids. V gave up 0 bases and J gave up 6 bases, with 13 bases separating them. CDR3 bases: TGTGCCAGCAGCGTAGGGTCTACCCAGGGCGAGCAGTACTTC. Its translation is CASSVGSTQGEQYF.

As to this clonotype: Given a much more abundant clone one base away, this may be a read error. J is TRBJ2-6 and V is TRBV7-2; weak D call: TRBD1 (6 bases). V was cut by 3 bases and J by 0 bases, with 6 bases left in between. The germline gives CDR1 SGHTA, CDR2 FQGNSA. The CDR3 runs to 15 residues. The DNA for the CDR3 is TGTGCCAGCAGCTTCAGGGGCTCTGGGGCCAACGTCCTGACTTTC. Amino acids: CASSFRGSGANVLTF.

This clonotype was seen repeatedly, ten times or more. The rearrangement uses TRBV29-1 and TRBJ2-1; 7 bases are a match to TRBD1. The CDR3 extends over 12 amino acids. The junction had 10 bases not matched to a gene; V was cut back by 7 bases and J by 10 bases. Germline CDR1 reads SQVTM; CDR2 reads ANQGSEA. As DNA, the CDR3 is TGCAGCGGTACACAGGGGTTCGGCGAGCAGTTCTTC. Protein product: CSGTQGFGEQFF.

The chain has TRBV6-5 and TRBJ1-1; D is possibly TRBD1 (5 bases). Germline lookup yields CDR1 MNHEY and CDR2 SVGAGI. CDR3 size: 17 residues. The ends were cut back, 2 bases at V and 4 bases at J, with 20 bases in the middle. CDR3 residues: CASSYDAGPYLGTEAFF. The CDR3 DNA sequence: TGTGCCAGCAGTTACGATGCAGGGCCCTATTTGGGCACTGAAGCTTTCTTT.

At least ten counts were recorded for this clonotype. This chain uses TRBV11-2 with TRBJ2-2, with D unresolved. The CDR3 consists of 15 residues. Per the germline V gene, CDR1 is SGHAT and CDR2 is FQNNGV. V lost 2 bases and J 0 bases, leaving 7 bases between the germline ends. The CDR3 protein is CASSLNYPNTGELFF. CDR3 DNA sequence: TGTGCCAGCAGCTTAAACTACCCGAACACCGGGGAGCTGTTTTTT.